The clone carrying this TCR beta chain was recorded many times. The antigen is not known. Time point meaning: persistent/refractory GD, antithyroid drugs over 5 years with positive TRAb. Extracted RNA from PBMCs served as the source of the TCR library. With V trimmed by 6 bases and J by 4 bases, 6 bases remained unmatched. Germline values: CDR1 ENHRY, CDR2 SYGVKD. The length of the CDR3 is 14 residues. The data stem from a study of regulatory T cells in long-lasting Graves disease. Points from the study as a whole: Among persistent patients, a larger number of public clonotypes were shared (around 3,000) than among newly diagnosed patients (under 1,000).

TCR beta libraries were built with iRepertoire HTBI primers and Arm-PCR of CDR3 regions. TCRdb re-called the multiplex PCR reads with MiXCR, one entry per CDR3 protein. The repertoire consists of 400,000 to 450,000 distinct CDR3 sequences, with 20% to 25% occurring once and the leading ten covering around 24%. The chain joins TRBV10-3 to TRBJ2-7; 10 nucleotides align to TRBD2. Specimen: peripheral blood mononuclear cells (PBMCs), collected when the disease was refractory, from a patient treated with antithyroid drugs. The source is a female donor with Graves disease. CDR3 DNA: TGTGCCATCAGGAGCAGGACTAGCGGTTACGAGCAGTACTTC. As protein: CAIRSRTSGYEQYF.